The 25 T cell receptor beta chains reported below all come from one sample, sequenced in a study of cytomegalovirus exposure and HLA in healthy donors (dated by TCRdb to about 2017). The library relied on the immunoSEQ multiplex PCR assay. A mixture of 60 forward primers for TCR Vbeta segments and 13 reverse primers for TCR Jbeta segments was used in the multiplex PCR. TCRdb carries this immuneACCESS record with in-frame sequences only. Its versions omit some clonotypes, under half of them owing to an unresolved V gene in the studies checked, with the rest unexplained. The sample table lists more than 90,000 clones, 82% of them with a count of one. Roughly 3.8% of the sample belongs to the ten largest clones. Sequencing was carried out using PBMCs. These receptors all stem from a man aged 45-60 years in good health and CMV-seronegative.

CDR3 in DNA: TGTGCCAGCAGCTTTTCTCCAGGGAAAGAGACCCAGTACTTC. It translates to CASSFSPGKETQYF. The chain carries TRBV7-2 and TRBJ2-5; maybe TRBD1 (5 bases). The CDR3 consists of 14 residues. Trimming left V 3 bases short and J 3 bases short, with 11 bases between. The germline V gene has CDR1 SGHTA and CDR2 FQGNSA. Drawing the rest from reference TRBV7-2 and TRBJ2-5, the complete variable domain is GAGVSQSPSNKVTEKGKDVELRCDPISGHTALYWYRQSLGQGLEFLIYFQGNSAPDKSGLPSDRFSAERTGGSVSTLTIQRTQQEDSAVYLCASSFSPGKETQYFGPGTRLLVL.

The chain joins TRBV28 to TRBJ1-1; D might be TRBD1 (6 bases). The germline V and J ends were trimmed by 8 bases and 3 bases, with 22 bases remaining between them. The CDR3 is made up of 16 amino acids. CDR1 and CDR2 from the germline V gene are MDHEN and SYDVKM. CDR3 sequence: CASPKPSTGKDTEAFF. The CDR3 region has the DNA TGTGCCAGCCCGAAACCCTCAACAGGGAAGGACACTGAAGCTTTCTTT.

The V and J genes are TRBV19 and TRBJ2-7; possibly TRBD2 for D (5 bases). Between the trimmed V and J ends, which lost 4 bases and 1 base, there was a span of 11 bases. Germline-derived CDR1 and CDR2 are LNHDA and SQIVND (reference sequence). CDR3 size: 14 residues. The CDR3 bases are TGTGCCAGTAGTAACGCGGGTCGATCCTACGAGCAGTACTTC. This translates into CASSNAGRSYEQYF.

The chain employs TRBV14 and TRBJ2-3, with TRBD2 identical over 8 bases. With 4 bases clipped from V and 6 bases from J, the junction kept 3 bases outside the gene matches. The CDR3 covers 13 residues. CDR1 is SGHDN and CDR2 is FVKESK in the germline V gene. The CDR3 loop reads CASSPRLADTQYF. CDR3 DNA: TGTGCCAGCAGCCCCCGACTAGCGGATACGCAGTATTTT.

The chain recombines TRBV27 with TRBJ1-2; D possibly corresponds to TRBD1 (5 bases). This CDR3 is built from 17 residues. Germline-derived CDR1 and CDR2 are MNHEY and SMNVEV (reference sequence). Trimming removed 8 bases from V and 0 bases from J, with 22 bases in between. This CDR3 reads CASGWGGSLSSNYGYTF. The CDR3 region has the DNA TGTGCCAGCGGTTGGGGGGGGTCCCTCTCTTCTAACTATGGCTACACCTTC.

CDR3 amino acids: CASSFGQGGYGYTF. CDR3 coding DNA: TGTGCCAGCAGTTTTGGACAGGGGGGCTATGGCTACACCTTC. The V and J genes are TRBV27 and TRBJ1-2; TRBD1 agrees at 10 bases. The V and J ends lost 3 bases and 4 bases, in that order; junction bases with no gene match: 2. Germline assignment: CDR1 MNHEY and CDR2 SMNVEV (reference sequence). The CDR3 has 14 residues.

The chain couples TRBV27 to TRBJ1-5, with D perhaps matching TRBD1 (6 bases). CDR3 length equals 15 residues. Trimming left V 6 bases short and J 2 bases short, with 14 bases between. The V gene's germline CDR1 is MNHEY and CDR2 SMNVEV (reference sequence). The CDR3 spells CASSWSSGGNQPQHF. CDR3 coding DNA: TGTGCCAGCAGCTGGTCGTCAGGGGGCAATCAGCCCCAGCATTTT.

V and J are TRBV4-2 and TRBJ2-7, with TRBD1 as a possible D gene (6 bases). The CDR3 contains 13 residues. V was trimmed by 4 bases and J by 6 bases, leaving 13 bases between them. Germline CDR1 and CDR2: LGHNA and YNFKEQ. The CDR3 spells CASSRVSTGEQYF. DNA for the CDR3: TGTGCCAGCAGCCGAGTTTCGACAGGCGAGCAGTACTTC.

V gene TRBV7-3 combines with J gene TRBJ2-5; D is perhaps TRBD1 (6 bases). The V end lost 5 bases, the J end lost 5 bases, and 15 bases lay between the germline ends. Germline V gives CDR1 SGHTA, CDR2 FQGTGA. The CDR3 extends over 14 amino acids. The CDR3 region has the DNA TGTGCCAGCAGCCCGTCCTCAGGGGATGAGACCCAGTACTTC. It yields the protein CASSPSSGDETQYF.

The chain couples TRBV19 to TRBJ2-5, with D perhaps matching TRBD1 (6 bases). Germline CDR1 is LNHDA and CDR2 is SQIVND (reference sequence). V dropped 1 base and J dropped 4 bases, with 13 bases sitting between them. CDR3 size: 15 residues. The CDR3 loop reads CASSIVARGGETQYF. CDR3 nucleotides: TGTGCCAGTAGTATAGTCGCCAGGGGCGGAGAGACCCAGTACTTC.

V gene TRBV6-5 combines with J gene TRBJ2-1; D is unclear. Trimming pared 6 bases from V and 7 bases from J, leaving 10 bases between. Germline V gives CDR1 MNHEY, CDR2 SVGAGI. CDR3 length: 12 residues. This CDR3 is CASSPSRNEQFF. The DNA for the CDR3 is TGTGCCAGCAGCCCGAGCCGAAATGAGCAGTTCTTC.

The chain uses TRBV30 and TRBJ2-7; 9 bases line up with TRBD1. The CDR3 runs 15 residues. V was pared by 3 bases and J by 5 bases, with 11 bases of the junction left unmatched. CDR1 and CDR2 (germline): GTSNPN, SVGIG (reference sequence). The CDR3 DNA reads as TGTGCCTGGAGACCCGGGACAGGGAATACCGACGAGCAGTACTTC. This gives the protein CAWRPGTGNTDEQYF.

This chain joins TRBV13 and TRBJ1-3, with D possibly matching TRBD1 (6 bases). V was clipped by 6 bases and J by 4 bases, with 13 bases between them. This CDR3 region has 14 residues. Per the germline V gene, CDR1 is PRHDT and CDR2 is FYEKMQ (reference sequence). CDR3 protein: CASRPGVSGNTIYF. CDR3 in DNA: TGTGCCAGCAGGCCAGGGGTTTCAGGAAACACCATATATTTT.

This clone was seen a few times. The chain links TRBV2 to TRBJ2-3; D ambiguous. Trimming left V 4 bases short and J 4 bases short, with 3 bases between. This CDR3 comprises 11 residues. Looked up from germline, CDR1 is SNHLY and CDR2 is FYNNEI. Here the CDR3 DNA reads TGTGCCAGCAGTGCCGCAGATACGCAGTATTTT. Encoded protein: CASSAADTQYF.

V is TRBV7-3 and J is TRBJ1-1; 9 bases match TRBD1. J was trimmed by 4 bases and V by 4 bases; bases with no gene match: 4. Germline loops: CDR1 SGHTA, CDR2 FQGTGA. This CDR3 contains 14 residues. This CDR3 is CASSSQGARTEAFF. CDR3 nucleotides: TGTGCCAGCAGCTCACAGGGGGCTCGCACTGAAGCTTTCTTT.

The rearrangement uses TRBV5-4 and TRBJ1-1, with D possibly being TRBD1 (6 bases). This CDR3 spans 15 amino acids. CDR1 and CDR2 from the germline V gene are SGHNT and YYREEE (reference sequence). The V and J ends lost 2 bases and 8 bases respectively, with 19 bases between them. CDR3 region: CASSLAQGGRFEAFF. The CDR3 nucleotides read TGTGCCAGCAGCTTAGCACAGGGAGGGAGGTTCGAAGCTTTCTTT.

The rearrangement links TRBV19 to TRBJ1-2, with D tentatively TRBD1 (6 bases). CDR1 is LNHDA, CDR2 SQIVND, per germline (reference sequence). The CDR3 sequence is 14 residues long. V shed 4 bases and J shed 1 base, with 10 bases lying between them. The CDR3 loop reads CASSTGTINYGYTF. The DNA for the CDR3 is TGTGCCAGTAGTACTGGGACAATTAACTATGGCTACACCTTC.

V is TRBV6-1 and J is TRBJ1-2; a possible D gene is TRBD1 (6 bases). Germline V CDR1 and CDR2: MNHNS, SASEGT. The length of the CDR3 is 15 residues. Trimming left V 5 bases short and J 0 bases short, with 13 bases between. As DNA, the CDR3 is TGTGCCAGCAGTTCTGGGGACACCGCTAACTATGGCTACACCTTC. It codes for CASSSGDTANYGYTF.

A few counts support this clone. The J gene is TRBJ2-1, the V gene TRBV6-5; a weak D match, TRBD1 (6 bases). Germline CDR1 MNHEY, CDR2 SVGAGI. The CDR3 has 13 amino acids. V shed 5 bases and J shed 7 bases, with 12 bases lying between them. CDR3 DNA: TGTGCCAGCAGTCCCTTAACAGGGAATGAGCAGTTCTTC. Its protein is CASSPLTGNEQFF.

Only a few counts were recorded for this clone. The chain joins TRBV5-1 to TRBJ1-5, with D perhaps TRBD1 (6 bases). V was shortened by 3 bases and J by 3 bases, with 13 bases between the two germline ends. Germline V CDR1 and CDR2: SGHRS, YFSETQ. This CDR3 is 15 amino acids long. The CDR3: CASSSAAGDNQPQHF. The CDR3 DNA reads TGCGCCAGCAGCTCGGCAGCAGGGGACAATCAGCCCCAGCATTTT.

J is TRBJ2-7 and V is TRBV19, with D maybe TRBD2 (6 bases). The CDR3 length is 15 residues. Looked up from germline, CDR1 is LNHDA and CDR2 is SQIVND (reference sequence). V shed 3 bases and J shed 6 bases, with 18 bases lying between them. This CDR3 is CASSIPGPRGSEQYF. CDR3 DNA: TGTGCCAGTAGTATTCCCGGGCCGCGGGGCTCCGAGCAGTACTTC.

The chain employs TRBV7-3 and TRBJ2-5; TRBD2 matches at 11 bases. Unmatched junction bases numbered 3, after V lost 1 base and J lost 2 bases. Germline CDR1 SGHTA, CDR2 FQGTGA. This CDR3 is 16 amino acids long. The CDR3 sequence: CASSLIAGGGQETQYF. DNA for the CDR3: TGTGCCAGCAGCTTAATAGCGGGAGGGGGGCAAGAGACCCAGTACTTC.

The genes are TRBV6-6 and TRBJ2-1; TRBD1 matches at 8 bases. Germline values: CDR1 MNHNY, CDR2 SVGAGI (reference sequence). The junction had 6 bases not matched to a gene; V was cut back by 6 bases and J by 5 bases. The CDR3 has 14 amino acids. The CDR3 DNA follows: TGTGCCAGCAGCTCGGGACAGGAAAACAATGAGCAGTTCTTC. Translated, it gives CASSSGQENNEQFF.

The V and J genes are TRBV5-6 and TRBJ2-7; 11 bases are shared with TRBD2. V lost 6 bases to trimming and J lost 2 bases; unmatched junction nucleotides: 13. This CDR3 has 17 amino acids. From germline, CDR1 is SGHDT and CDR2 YYEEEE. This CDR3 is CASTPGLAVTAPYEQYF. The CDR3 DNA reads as TGTGCCAGCACCCCGGGACTAGCGGTAACCGCCCCCTACGAGCAGTACTTC.

The chain couples TRBV6-1 to TRBJ1-2; 7 bases fit TRBD1. Trimming cost V 5 bases and J 2 bases; bases outside gene matches: 5. The CDR3 has 14 residues. Germline V lookup: CDR1 MNHNS, CDR2 SASEGT. The CDR3 here is CASSLEQGNYGYTF. The CDR3 coding sequence is TGTGCCAGCAGTCTAGAACAGGGGAACTATGGCTACACCTTC.